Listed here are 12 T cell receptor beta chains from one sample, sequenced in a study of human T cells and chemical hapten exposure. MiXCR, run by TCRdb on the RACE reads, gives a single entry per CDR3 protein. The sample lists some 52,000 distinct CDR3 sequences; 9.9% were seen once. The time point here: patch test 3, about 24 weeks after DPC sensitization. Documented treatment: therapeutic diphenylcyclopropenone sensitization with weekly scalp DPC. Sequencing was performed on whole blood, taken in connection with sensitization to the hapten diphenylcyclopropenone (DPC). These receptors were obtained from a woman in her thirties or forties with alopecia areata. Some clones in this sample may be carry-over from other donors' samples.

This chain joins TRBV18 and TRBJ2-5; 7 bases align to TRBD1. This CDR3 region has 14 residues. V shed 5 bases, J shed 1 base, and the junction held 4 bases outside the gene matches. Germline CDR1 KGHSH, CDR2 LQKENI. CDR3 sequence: CASSLGQLQETQYF. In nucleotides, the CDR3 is TGTGCCAGCTCATTGGGACAGCTCCAAGAGACCCAGTACTTC.

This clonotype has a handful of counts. The DNA for the CDR3 is TGTGCCAGCAGCTTGGATCAGCGGGGGCTCACAGATACGCAGTATTTT. This gives the protein CASSLDQRGLTDTQYF. The chain is built from TRBV5-4 and TRBJ2-3; TRBD2 matches at 8 bases. The germline gives CDR1 SGHNT, CDR2 YYREEE (reference sequence). J lost 2 bases, V lost 0 bases, and 5 bases had no gene match. The CDR3 is made up of 16 amino acids.

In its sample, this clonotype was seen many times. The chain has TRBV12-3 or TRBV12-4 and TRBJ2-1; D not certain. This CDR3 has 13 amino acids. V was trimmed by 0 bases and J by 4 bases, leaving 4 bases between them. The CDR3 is CASSLAKYNEQFF. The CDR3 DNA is TGTGCCAGCAGTTTAGCCAAGTACAATGAGCAGTTCTTC.

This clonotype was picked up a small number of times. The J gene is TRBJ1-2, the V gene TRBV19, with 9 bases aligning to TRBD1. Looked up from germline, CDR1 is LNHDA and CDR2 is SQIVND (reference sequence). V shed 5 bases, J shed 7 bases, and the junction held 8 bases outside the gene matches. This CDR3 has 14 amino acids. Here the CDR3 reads CASSPPGTGRGYTF. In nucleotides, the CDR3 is TGTGCCAGTAGTCCACCGGGGACAGGGCGTGGCTACACCTTC.

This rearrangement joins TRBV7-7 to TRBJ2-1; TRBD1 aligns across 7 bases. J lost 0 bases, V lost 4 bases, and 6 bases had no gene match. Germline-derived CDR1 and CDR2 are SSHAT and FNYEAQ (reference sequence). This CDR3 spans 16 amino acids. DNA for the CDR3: TGTGCCAGCAGCTCAACGACAGGGAGCTCCTACAATGAGCAGTTCTTC. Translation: CASSSTTGSSYNEQFF.

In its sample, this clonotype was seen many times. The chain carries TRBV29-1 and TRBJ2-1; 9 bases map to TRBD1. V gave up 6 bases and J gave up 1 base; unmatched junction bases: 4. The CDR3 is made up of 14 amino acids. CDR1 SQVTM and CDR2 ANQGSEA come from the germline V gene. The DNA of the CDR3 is TGCAGCGTAGCGACAGGGGGATCCTACAATGAGCAGTTCTTC. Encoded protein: CSVATGGSYNEQFF.

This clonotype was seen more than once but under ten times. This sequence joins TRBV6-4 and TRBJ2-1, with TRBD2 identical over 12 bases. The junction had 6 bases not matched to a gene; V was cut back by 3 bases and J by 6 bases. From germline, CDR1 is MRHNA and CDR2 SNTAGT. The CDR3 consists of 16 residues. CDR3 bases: TGTGCCAGCAGTGAGGAGACTAGCGGGGGACCCAATGAGCAGTTCTTC. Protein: CASSEETSGGPNEQFF.

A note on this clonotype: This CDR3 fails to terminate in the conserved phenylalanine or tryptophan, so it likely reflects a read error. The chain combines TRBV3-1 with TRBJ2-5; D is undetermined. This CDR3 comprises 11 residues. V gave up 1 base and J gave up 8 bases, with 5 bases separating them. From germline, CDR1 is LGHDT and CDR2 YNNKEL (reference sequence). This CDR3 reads CASSQAVTQYC. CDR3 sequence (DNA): TGTGCCAGCAGCCAAGCCGTAACCCAGTACTGC.

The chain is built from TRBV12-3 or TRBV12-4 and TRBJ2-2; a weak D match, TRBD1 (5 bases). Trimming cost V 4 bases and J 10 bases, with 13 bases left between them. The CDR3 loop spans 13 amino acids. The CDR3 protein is CASSYRNLEELFF. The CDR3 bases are TGTGCCAGCAGTTACAGGAATCTCGAGGAGCTGTTTTTT.

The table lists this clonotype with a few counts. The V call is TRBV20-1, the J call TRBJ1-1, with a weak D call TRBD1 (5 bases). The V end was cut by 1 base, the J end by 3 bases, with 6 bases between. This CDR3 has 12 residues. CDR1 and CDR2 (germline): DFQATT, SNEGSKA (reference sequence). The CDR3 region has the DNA TGCAGTGCTAGAGGAGGGGACACTGAAGCTTTCTTT. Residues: CSARGGDTEAFF.

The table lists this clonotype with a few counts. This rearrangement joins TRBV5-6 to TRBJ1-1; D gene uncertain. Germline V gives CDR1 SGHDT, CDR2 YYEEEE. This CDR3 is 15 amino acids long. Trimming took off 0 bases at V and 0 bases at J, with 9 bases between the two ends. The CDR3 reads CASSLAVFMNTEAFF. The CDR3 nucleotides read TGTGCCAGCAGCTTGGCGGTATTTATGAACACTGAAGCTTTCTTT.

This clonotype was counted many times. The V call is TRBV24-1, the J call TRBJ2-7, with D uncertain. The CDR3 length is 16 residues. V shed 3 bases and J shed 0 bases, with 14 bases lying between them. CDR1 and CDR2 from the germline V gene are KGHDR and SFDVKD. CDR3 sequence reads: CATSDTRAASSYEQYF. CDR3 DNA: TGTGCCACCAGTGATACCCGGGCCGCGAGCTCCTACGAGCAGTACTTC.